The rows below give T cell receptor beta chains drawn from one sample of a study of cytomegalovirus exposure and HLA in healthy donors. The protocol was immunoSEQ multiplex PCR, while the TCRdb copy is restricted to in-frame clones and leaves out a portion. The sample lists about 170,000 clones, 85% seen once, with 1% in the top ten. The source material was PBMCs. The source of these receptors is a boy aged 2 to 9 in good health and CMV-seronegative. Each CDR3 is given with its conserved first and last residue. The D gene is left open where the match is weak. Clone size is stated in some rows and not others, as once, few, many or a class when expanded.

J,V,size,D,CDR3,DNA
TRBJ1-1,TRBV11-2,NA,NA,CASSLETDTEAFF,TGTGCCAGCAGCTTAGAGACAGACACTGAAGCTTTCTTT
TRBJ2-5,TRBV5-4,NA,NA,CASSFPGLLQETQYF,TGTGCCAGCAGCTTCCCGGGACTGCTACAAGAGACCCAGTACTTC
TRBJ1-1,TRBV6-5,NA,NA,CAIQGSSTEAFF,TGTGCCATTCAGGGATCGAGCACTGAAGCTTTCTTT
TRBJ1-1,TRBV9,NA,NA,CASSVQTGPNTEAFF,TGTGCCAGCAGCGTTCAAACAGGCCCGAACACTGAAGCTTTCTTT
TRBJ2-2,TRBV30,NA,TRBD1,CAWRGYTTGTGELFF,TGTGCCTGGAGGGGGTATACGACAGGGACCGGGGAGCTGTTTTTT
TRBJ2-2,TRBV9,NA,TRBD2,CASSSGGPETGELFF,TGTGCCAGCAGTAGCGGGGGGCCTGAGACCGGGGAGCTGTTTTTT
TRBJ2-1,TRBV7-6,NA,TRBD1,CASSLVQGAYNEQFF,TGTGCCAGCAGCTTAGTCCAGGGGGCCTACAATGAGCAGTTCTTC
TRBJ2-5,TRBV20-1,once,NA,CSANLQETQYF,TGCAGTGCAAATCTTCAAGAGACCCAGTACTTC
TRBJ2-1,TRBV7-9,NA,TRBD2,CASSPAWRLATNEQFF,TGTGCCAGCAGCCCAGCTTGGAGACTAGCAACGAATGAGCAGTTCTTC
TRBJ2-2,TRBV2,NA,NA,CASSLDRYTGELFF,TGTGCCAGCAGTCTAGACAGGTACACCGGGGAGCTGTTTTTT
TRBJ1-2,TRBV19,NA,TRBD1,CASSARQGPGGYTF,TGTGCCAGTAGTGCCCGACAGGGGCCGGGGGGCTACACCTTC
TRBJ2-3,TRBV7-9,NA,NA,CASSPPGVSTDTQYF,TGTGCCAGCAGCCCCCCGGGGGTCTCCACAGATACGCAGTATTTT
TRBJ2-1,TRBV5-6,NA,NA,CASSLARTMVFF,TGTGCCAGCAGCTTGGCACGGACTATGGTGTTCTTC
TRBJ2-7,TRBV7-9,NA,NA,CASSRGIGRYEQYF,TGTGCCAGCAGCAGGGGGATCGGCAGGTACGAGCAGTACTTC
TRBJ1-6,TRBV28,NA,TRBD1,CASRRQGTDSPLHF,TGTGCCAGCAGACGACAGGGGACGGATTCACCCCTCCACTTT
TRBJ2-5,TRBV29-1,NA,NA,CSVEPGQETQYF,TGCAGCGTTGAACCGGGACAAGAGACCCAGTACTTC
TRBJ1-2,TRBV5-1,NA,NA,CASRQETAANYGYTF,TGCGCCAGCAGACAAGAAACAGCAGCTAACTATGGCTACACCTTC
TRBJ1-2,TRBV14,NA,TRBD1,CASSPEPRTGENYGYTF,TGTGCCAGCAGCCCGGAGCCGAGGACAGGAGAAAACTATGGCTACACCTTC
TRBJ1-2,TRBV14,NA,NA,CASSLPQVVDNYGYTF,TGTGCCAGCAGCCTTCCACAGGTGGTCGATAACTATGGCTACACCTTC
TRBJ1-2,TRBV28,NA,TRBD1,CASSYLSTGGGYGYTF,TGTGCCAGCAGCTATCTGTCCACAGGGGGGGGGTATGGCTACACCTTC
TRBJ1-2,TRBV4-1,NA,TRBD1,CASSPPQGQGDGYTF,TGCGCCAGCAGCCCCCCCCAGGGACAGGGCGATGGCTACACCTTC
TRBJ1-2,TRBV27,NA,NA,CASSFDGGYGYTF,TGTGCCAGCAGTTTCGACGGGGGCTATGGCTACACCTTC
TRBJ2-1,TRBV6-4,NA,TRBD1,CASSDLDRVSNEQFF,TGTGCCAGCAGTGACCTGGACAGGGTCAGCAATGAGCAGTTCTTC
TRBJ1-2,TRBV25-1,NA,NA,CASSESYGYTF,TGTGCCAGCAGTGAATCTTATGGCTACACCTTC
TRBJ2-5,TRBV7-9,NA,TRBD2,CASSPAEGGGRETQYF,TGTGCCAGCAGTCCAGCGGAGGGCGGCGGGAGAGAGACCCAGTACTTC
TRBJ2-7,TRBV11-2,NA,NA,CASSPSYEQYF,TGTGCCAGCAGCCCTTCCTACGAGCAGTACTTC
TRBJ2-1,TRBV7-3,few,NA,CASSLTQGIPVF,TGTGCCAGCAGCTTAACCCAGGGGATCCCGGTCTTC
TRBJ2-3,TRBV7-9,NA,NA,CASSLPSTDTQYF,TGTGCCAGCAGCCTACCCTCCACAGATACGCAGTATTTT
TRBJ2-2,TRBV5-1,once,TRBD1,CASSIGQGLVAGELFF,TGCGCCAGCAGCATCGGACAGGGTCTAGTAGCCGGGGAGCTGTTTTTT
TRBJ1-1,TRBV2,NA,NA,CASSATLMNTEAFF,TGTGCCAGCAGCGCGACACTGATGAACACTGAAGCTTTCTTT
TRBJ2-1,TRBV2,once,NA,CASSAPSMFF,TGTGCCAGCAGTGCTCCGAGCATGTTCTTC
TRBJ2-3,TRBV6-5,few,NA,CASSSGLGTDTQYF,TGTGCCAGCAGTTCCGGACTGGGCACAGATACGCAGTATTTT
TRBJ1-5,TRBV25-1,NA,TRBD1,CASSVGTGFGAQHF,TGTGCCAGCAGTGTTGGGACAGGGTTTGGAGCCCAGCATTTT
TRBJ1-1,TRBV5-1,once,NA,CASTLGSLTNTEAFF,TGCGCCAGCACCCTTGGCAGTCTCACGAACACTGAAGCTTTCTTT
TRBJ2-5,TRBV7-2,NA,TRBD2,CASSSGLAGGPPETQYF,TGTGCCAGCAGCTCCGGACTAGCGGGAGGTCCCCCAGAGACCCAGTACTTC
TRBJ2-7,TRBV6-1,few,TRBD2,CASSVAGVVDEQYF,TGTGCCAGCAGTGTGGCGGGAGTAGTCGACGAGCAGTACTTC
TRBJ2-5,TRBV7-2,NA,TRBD2,CASSLWEGPETQYF,TGTGCCAGCAGCCTTTGGGAGGGCCCGGAGACCCAGTACTTC
TRBJ2-2,TRBV21-1,NA,NA,CASSKDMGTDEHRGAVF,TGTGCCAGCAGCAAAGATATGGGGACAGACGAACACCGGGGAGCTGTTTTT
TRBJ2-7,TRBV4-2,NA,NA,CASSQAGDTYEQYF,TGTGCCAGCAGCCAAGCAGGGGATACCTACGAGCAGTACTTC
TRBJ1-6,TRBV5-4,NA,NA,CASSDAGGPYNSPLHF,TGTGCCAGCAGCGATGCCGGGGGGCCCTATAATTCACCCCTCCACTTT
TRBJ2-7,TRBV19,NA,NA,CASSIDGYEQYF,TGTGCCAGTAGTATAGACGGTTACGAGCAGTACTTC
TRBJ1-2,TRBV15,NA,NA,CATSRVRGPGTNYGYTF,TGTGCCACCAGCAGAGTCAGGGGCCCGGGGACCAACTATGGCTACACCTTC
TRBJ2-3,TRBV7-2,NA,TRBD1,CASVRGHRAGTDTQYF,TGTGCCAGCGTCAGGGGGCACAGGGCTGGCACAGATACGCAGTATTTT
TRBJ1-1,TRBV30,NA,NA,CAWSEGGAYEAFF,TGTGCCTGGAGTGAGGGGGGGGCGTATGAAGCTTTCTTT
TRBJ2-6,TRBV27,NA,TRBD1,CASSFGAGGSGANVLTF,TGTGCCAGCAGTTTCGGGGCAGGGGGCTCTGGGGCCAACGTCCTGACTTTC
TRBJ1-4,TRBV19,NA,NA,CATATGTNEKLFF,TGTGCCACCGCGACAGGAACTAATGAAAAACTGTTTTTT
TRBJ2-3,TRBV4-1,NA,TRBD1,CASSLPGQGARDTQYF,TGCGCCAGCAGCCTACCGGGACAGGGGGCGAGGGATACGCAGTATTTT
TRBJ1-4,TRBV11-2,NA,TRBD1,CASSPTGGEKLFF,TGTGCCAGCAGCCCTACAGGGGGGGAAAAACTGTTTTTT
TRBJ1-2,TRBV4-1,NA,NA,CASSRDTPGGYGYTF,TGCGCCAGCAGCCGAGACACCCCAGGTGGCTATGGCTACACCTTC
TRBJ2-7,TRBV18,once,NA,CASSPGDDPGVAVEQYF,TGTGCCAGCTCACCAGGGGACGATCCGGGAGTTGCTGTCGAGCAGTACTTC
TRBJ2-7,TRBV29-1,NA,NA,CSVCETDTGLYEQYF,TGCAGCGTGTGCGAGACGGACACTGGCCTCTACGAGCAGTACTTC
TRBJ2-7,TRBV10-3,NA,NA,CAISESVGLTTYEQYF,TGTGCCATCAGTGAGTCTGTAGGACTGACAACCTACGAGCAGTACTTC
TRBJ2-5,TRBV19,NA,TRBD2,CASSPSGGKQETQYF,TGTGCCAGTAGTCCCAGCGGGGGGAAGCAAGAGACCCAGTACTTC
TRBJ1-1,TRBV27,NA,NA,CASSLSRWNPNTEAFF,TGTGCCAGCAGTTTATCGAGGTGGAATCCGAACACTGAAGCTTTCTTT
TRBJ2-7,TRBV13,NA,TRBD2,CASSFGLAGDEQYF,TGTGCCAGCAGCTTCGGACTAGCGGGAGACGAGCAGTACTTC
TRBJ2-3,TRBV7-2,NA,NA,CASSIKKDTQYF,TGTGCCAGCAGCATCAAAAAAGATACGCAGTATTTT
TRBJ2-7,TRBV20-1,NA,NA,CSAPGTSEQYF,TGCAGTGCCCCGGGGACATCCGAGCAGTACTTC
TRBJ2-5,TRBV6-5,few,TRBD2,CATASGSEETQYF,TGTGCCACCGCTAGCGGGAGTGAAGAGACCCAGTACTTC
TRBJ2-3,TRBV2,NA,NA,CASSEESTADTQYF,TGTGCCAGCAGTGAGGAGTCTACCGCAGATACGCAGTATTTT